This T cell receptor beta chain was documented in a study of cytomegalovirus exposure and HLA in healthy donors (dated 2017 in TCRdb). About the investigation overall: An earlier analysis of several hundred of the donors reported approximately 290 Gb of sequence data and some 120 million unique TCR beta sequences from about 200 million T cells. About 300 gigabases of sequencing data and 70 million to 100 million unique TCR sequences were included in an early release covering several hundred HLA-typed donors. Among the roughly 400 genotyped donors, 81% belonged to the genetic ancestry cluster associated with self-reported Caucasian donors. The study aimed to test whether signatures of past pathogen exposure could be identified by cataloging public T cell receptors. The study used immunosequencing to profile the T cell repertoires of more than 650 subjects and linked those repertoires to cytomegalovirus serostatus. Along with the roughly 670-subject first cohort, a separate validation cohort of over 90 different subjects was used. To predict cytomegalovirus infection status, the study brought together high-throughput TCR immunosequencing, statistical association of individual TCRs with disease status, and machine learning. A later analysis re-examined previously published TCR beta repertoires from roughly 720 donors and added high-resolution HLA genotyping to investigate patterns of TCR occurrence. Rather than drawing on any new phenotypic data, the later analysis identified candidate immune exposures from TCR beta sequences and the way those sequences occurred across donors. To decide whether each TCR beta V gene segment behaved as functional or pseudogenic, an earlier analysis of over 500 of the donors relied on high-throughput TCR beta sequencing. Donor age, sex, ethnicity and CMV serostatus were collected together with the repertoire data. In a later genetic analysis, genome-wide SNP genotypes for about three fifths of the roughly 670 donors were used, and that subset was treated as a discovery cohort. All discovery cohort repertoires had been generated on a single sequencing platform. HLA typing included class I and class II loci at four-digit resolution. The number of donors typed differed by locus, with about 629-640 for A, B, C, DRB1 and DQB1, over 500 for DQA1, 600 to 610 for DPA1, and approximately 470 for DPB1. Because of strong linkage in the cohort, 5 or 6 DR-DQ haplotypes were treated as single units for association and clustering. Among 300 to 450 genotyped donors of the cohort, an average of about 240,000 unique TCR beta nucleotide sequences were sequenced per donor, roughly 20% of them non-productive.

CDR1 and CDR2 were assigned from the germline V gene (reference sequence) as SGHAT and FQDESV. Its CDR3 holds 16 amino acids, cysteine through phenylalanine. Solely the CDR3 DNA is kept, with 48 bases framed from the first base. In total, around 600 healthy bone marrow donors made up the cohort. Cohort members were all nominally healthy when sampled, although unrecorded immune exposures were likely present. The donor tested CMV seronegative, placing the donor among the 352 seronegative members of the cohort. Every donor gave a peripheral blood sample, and the peripheral blood mononuclear cells from that sample were used for TCR beta sequencing. The Qiagen DNeasy Blood Extraction Kit was used to extract genomic DNA from the blood cell samples. Libraries were built with the immunoSEQ multiplex PCR assay. For the multiplex PCR, a mixture combining 60 forward primers for TCR Vbeta segments and 13 reverse primers for TCR Jbeta segments was used. A multiplex PCR assay on genomic DNA amplified the CDR3 region of rearranged TCR beta genes. The Illumina HiSeq System was used to sequence the amplified TCR beta libraries as 87-base-pair reads. The published analysis was carried out like this. In a later analysis, tens of millions of unique TCR beta chains were counted across the roughly 610 repertoires, and roughly 11 million of these chains were shared by at least two donors. A nearest-neighbor algorithm error-corrected the raw reads and collapsed the reads into unique sequences, merging closely related sequences to remove PCR and sequencing errors. To assign V, D and J gene segments, CDR3 sequences were aligned to IMGT reference sequences. For a sequence to be retained, a match of at least six nucleotides was required to both a V gene segment and a J gene segment. A rearrangement counted as productive if the CDR3 had no stop codons and remained in frame with V and J, and every other rearrangement counted as non-productive. CDR3 was defined according to IMGT convention as the region running from the second conserved V-encoded cysteine to the conserved J-encoded phenylalanine. The earlier analysis of a few hundred of the donors excluded any sequence lacking an unambiguous match to a single V gene segment. An earlier analysis of approximately 590 of the donors classified V segments as functional when productive rearrangements were above 56.7% and as segregating when the standard deviation between donors was above 5%. A statistical classification framework was built for diagnosing cytomegalovirus status from the catalog of TCR beta chain sequences. V and J gene assignment, in a later analysis, came from comparing TCR nucleotide sequences with IMGT/GENE-DB human TR gene sequences. Using the TCRdist pipeline, a later analysis assigned CDR3 sequences along with most-parsimonious VDJ recombination scenarios. A later analysis defined each TCR beta chain by its CDR3 amino acid sequence plus V-gene family, and excluded reads lacking a unique V-gene family. As a way to deal with suspected cross-contamination and a sequencing artifact, a later analysis dropped roughly 600 nucleotide sequences that were highly shared and had low generation probability. For each public chain, a later analysis derived a clonal expansion index from normalized ranks of inferred template counts within each repertoire. In a later analysis, generation probabilities were computed with a VDJ recombination model fitted to out-of-frame rearrangements, and the resulting probabilities were checked against IGoR. In a later analysis, hypergeometric tests were used to score TCR-TCR, TCR-HLA and TCR-CMV co-occurrence, with a repertoire-size bias correction applied to TCR pairs. To estimate false discovery rates, a later analysis permuted the HLA or CMV assignments 20 times. In a later analysis, co-occurring TCRs were grouped using DBSCAN, and TCRdist sequence similarity was added for clustering within HLA-allele-positive subsets. For co-occurrence clustering, repertoires with fewer than 30,000 or more than 120,000 public chains were excluded, along with five or six repertoires with anomalous nucleotide sharing. The table comes from immuneACCESS by way of TCRdb, which keeps in-frame sequences with V and J called. Part of the clones is missing from these tables; in studies checked, under half for an unresolved V gene and the rest for unknown reasons. V, J and clone size are those of that table, while D and trimming were read from the DNA. The sample records some 130,000 clones, around four fifths of which are singletons. The ten largest clones capture around 3% of the sample.

Concerning this clone itself: Its recognized antigen is unknown. Per-nucleotide qualities are absent, and no much larger clonotype sits a single base away.

Broader findings and caveats from the paper: Linkage disequilibrium might explain the correlated functional status among segregating V segments, but an unknown experimental factor could not be ruled out. A few of the identified cytomegalovirus-associated TCR beta chains were confirmed in vitro to be specific for cytomegalovirus antigens. In the study, 164 TCR beta chains were listed as associated with cytomegalovirus. CMV serostatus was the only immune exposure information available for the cohort. A further reported finding was that TCR beta sequences accurately predicted the HLA-A and HLA-B alleles for most subjects in the first cohort. Most TCR sequences were seen in very few donors, while some public TCRs were found in many individuals. Assigning TCR associations to individual alleles was difficult when HLA alleles, especially DR and DQ, strongly co-occurred. A later analysis found that most CMV-associated TCR beta chains appeared HLA-restricted, with HLA associations seemingly driven largely by CMV exposure. Some IMGT-functional V segments, including TRBV6-2 and TRBV6-3, could not be told apart with the 87-base-pair reads, so those segments were excluded. A group of highly shared sequence variants was considered likely to be a technical artifact of the sequencing pipeline. In an earlier analysis of around 600 of the donors, most TCR beta V segments appeared in productive rearrangements about 90% or about 30% of the time, broadly matching IMGT annotations. According to a later genetic analysis, donors in an Asian-associated ancestry cluster had fewer N-insertions in productive TCRs than the approximately 630-donor mean. A later analysis found that TCR association rates varied across HLA loci, with DRB1 alleles showing the most associated TCRs and HLA-C alleles the fewest. In this cohort, only TCR beta chains were sequenced, and detectable features were limited by the absence of alpha or paired-chain data. The classifier was reported to diagnose cytomegalovirus status with high specificity and sensitivity in both the original and validation cohorts. According to a later analysis, parvovirus B19, influenza, CMV and Epstein-Barr virus appeared linked to several top co-occurrence clusters. Roughly uniform sequencing depth across donors was assumed in presence/absence analyses, although this assumption may not hold. Seventeen rarely observed V segments, including chromosome 9 orphons, were excluded from the earlier analysis of several hundred of the donors because counts were too low. A later analysis found that HLA-associated TCR beta chains were more clonally expanded and had lower generation probabilities than equally common non-associated chains. In a later genetic analysis, a missense DCLRE1C variant was associated with V-gene and J-gene trimming of TCR beta chains, and the association was replicated in an independent cohort. Because HLA typing was unavailable for some donors at each locus, only the typed subset was used in association tests. At a false discovery rate of 0.05, a later analysis linked under 20,000 TCR beta sequences to specific HLA alleles. The authors suggested that the approach could potentially be generalized to other disease states and immunological phenotypes.

Recombination linked TRBV11-1 to TRBJ2-5; TRBD1 lines up with 11 middle nucleotides. TRBJ2-7 matches the DNA end more closely, so the J call is doubtful. This receptor was taken from a boy aged 2-15 years in good health and CMV-seronegative. The sample consisted of PBMCs. The base sequence is TGTGCCAGCTCCACTCACGGACAGGGGGCTTTCTACGAGCAGTACTTC. It encodes CASSTHGQGAFYEQYF.